Considering frequency, the clone carrying this T cell receptor (beta chain) is medium-sized. The CDR3 runs 13 residues. The germline V gene encodes CDR1 SGHAT and CDR2 FQDESV (reference sequence). The sample is drawn from a study of T cell clusters in autoimmune cytopenias. Study information: TRB sequencing had a median about 50,000 reads and 2,350 distinct clonotypes per sample.

Some 39,000 genome equivalents of blood DNA were amplified for TRB. TRB was amplified by touch-down multiplex PCR, primer pools A and B combined. TCRdb reanalyzed the multiplex PCR reads, giving one entry per CDR3 protein sequence and no DNA. The sample totals around 4,300 distinct CDR3 sequences; its top ten clones hold roughly a fifth. This sample also belongs to another study, concerning T cell repertoires in aging, cancer and after chemotherapy. From that paper: Clear clonal overlap appeared across healthy donor samples taken over several months to years.

This sequence was found in a human donor in good health. The gene calls are TRBV11-1 and TRBJ2-7. The sequencing sample was made of peripheral blood. The chain's CDR3 is CASTLQSGYEQYF.